Listed below are T cell receptor beta chains from one sample, sequenced in a study of blood T cells in healthy people across ages. TCRdb itself ran the 5' RACE reads through MiXCR, one entry per CDR3 protein. The data contain 500,000 to 600,000 distinct CDR3 sequences, roughly 28% of them seen just once; the ten biggest clones take up under 20%. The sequenced sample was blood. The receptors shown here come from a woman in her 70s in good health. The CDR3 runs from the conserved cysteine through the conserved F or W. The D gene is left open where the match is weak. Clone size is shown for a subset of rows, as once, few, many or a class of expanded clone.

TRBJ1-4,-,TRBV29-1,few,TGCAGCGTTGCCTGGCCTAATGAAAAACTGTTTTTT,CSVAWPNEKLFF
TRBJ2-2,-,TRBV5-1,-,TGCGCCAGCAGTCGCCAGGGATGGACCGGGGAGCTGTTTTTT,CASSRQGWTGELFF
TRBJ1-2,TRBD1,TRBV6-2/TRBV6-3,-,TGTGCCAGCAGTTTTCAGGGGGCGAACTATGGCTACACCTTC,CASSFQGANYGYTF
TRBJ2-1,TRBD1,TRBV7-7,-,TGTGCTAGCAGCCCAAAGACAGGGGGACCATCCTACAATGAGCAGTTCTTC,CASSPKTGGPSYNEQFF
TRBJ1-4,TRBD1,TRBV7-7,few,TGTGCCAGCAGCTTAGCCTACCGGGACAGGGGCGTTTTT,CASSLAYRDRGVF
TRBJ2-7,-,TRBV9,-,TGTGCCAGCAGCGTAAATGCTGGGGGGCCATACGAGCAGTACTTC,CASSVNAGGPYEQYF
TRBJ2-1,-,TRBV9,few,TGTGCCAGCAGCGTAGACCAAGGGCGCCGGGGCAAAGAGCAGTTCTTC,CASSVDQGRRGKEQFF
TRBJ2-5,TRBD2,TRBV4-2,few,TGTGCCAGCAGCCAAGATAACAGGCGGGGGGAGACCCAGTACTTC,CASSQDNRRGETQYF
TRBJ1-5,-,TRBV9,few,TGTGCCAGCAGCGTAGAGGGTGGCGGCAATCAGCCCCAGCATTTT,CASSVEGGGNQPQHF
TRBJ1-2,-,TRBV6-5,-,TGTGCCAGCAGTTACTCCCCGGGACTCCGCGGCTACACCTTC,CASSYSPGLRGYTF
TRBJ2-1,-,TRBV12-3/TRBV12-4,-,TGTGCCAGCAGCCCCCTGGCTACTGAGCAGTTCTTC,CASSPLATEQFF
TRBJ1-3,-,TRBV21-1,-,TGTGCCAGCAGCAAAATCTTCCGTTGTAGGATAAGCTCTGGAAACACCATATATTTT,CASSKIFRCRISSGNTIYF
TRBJ2-1,TRBD2,TRBV5-6,-,TGTGCCAGCAGCTTCACTAGCGGGGGGGCGGGGTCGTACAATGAGCAGTTCTTC,CASSFTSGGAGSYNEQFF
TRBJ1-4,-,TRBV9,many,TGTGCCAGCAGCCGGGCCTCGGGGGAAAAACTGTTTTTT,CASSRASGEKLFF
TRBJ2-7,-,TRBV9,-,TGTGCCAGCAGCGTAGAGGTAGGCGGACCCTACGAGCAGTACTTC,CASSVEVGGPYEQYF
TRBJ1-5,TRBD1,TRBV6-1,-,TGTGCCAGCACCCTGACAGGGATGAAAGGTCAGCCCCAGCATTTT,CASTLTGMKGQPQHF
TRBJ2-2,-,TRBV15,few,TGTGCCACCAGCAGAGAAACAAGAGGGACCGCCGGGGAGCTGTTTTTT,CATSRETRGTAGELFF
TRBJ2-7,-,TRBV29-1,few,TGCAGCGTTGAGGTTACCCGCTACGAGCAGTACTTC,CSVEVTRYEQYF
TRBJ2-5,-,TRBV7-2,-,TGTGCCAGCAGCCCACCGGGGGCTCCGTACCAAGAGACCCAGTACTTC,CASSPPGAPYQETQYF
TRBJ2-1,-,TRBV6-2/TRBV6-3,-,TGTGCCAGCAGTCAACTAAGCGGTGAGCAGTTCTTC,CASSQLSGEQFF
TRBJ1-6,-,TRBV29-1,-,TGCAGCGTTAAAGACACCCCCGATTCACCCCTCCACTTT,CSVKDTPDSPLHF
TRBJ2-5,-,TRBV29-1,-,TGCAGCCAAGAGACCCAGTACTTC,CSQETQYF
TRBJ2-3,TRBD2,TRBV20-1,-,TGCAGTGCTGGAGGTACTAGCGGGGACACAGATACGCAGTATTTT,CSAGGTSGDTDTQYF
TRBJ2-7,-,TRBV25-1,few,TGTGCCACCTCCTGGGGGGGCGGGCAGCAGTACTTC,CATSWGGGQQYF
TRBJ2-1,TRBD1,TRBV5-1,-,TGCGCCAGCAGCTCCTCCGGGACAGATTACAATGAGCAGTTCTTC,CASSSSGTDYNEQFF
TRBJ2-6,-,TRBV11-2,many,TGTGCCAGCAGCTTTGTCGATCGGGGGGCCAACGTCCTGACTTTC,CASSFVDRGANVLTF